These 3 T cell receptor beta chains originate from one sample sequenced in a study of cytomegalovirus exposure and HLA in healthy donors. Produced via immunoSEQ multiplex PCR; TCRdb's table is partial and in-frame only. The table has 59,000 or so clones, 89% seen once. The sequenced material came from PBMCs. The receptors derive from a woman aged 18-29 years in good health and CMV-seronegative.

The chain has TRBV7-2 and TRBJ2-7; no reliable D call. This CDR3 is 13 amino acids long. Per germline, CDR1 SGHTA and CDR2 FQGNSA. Trimming shortened V by 1 base and J by 3 bases, and 7 bases separated the two germline ends. In nucleotides, the CDR3 is TGTGCCAGCAGCTTAGGCCAGTTCTACGAGCAGTACTTC. Translating gives CASSLGQFYEQYF.

The V and J genes are TRBV28 and TRBJ2-5; the D gene is possibly TRBD2 (6 bases). Trimming pared 3 bases from V and 5 bases from J, leaving 16 bases between. CDR3 length equals 15 residues. Germline-derived CDR1 and CDR2 are MDHEN and SYDVKM. The CDR3 reads CASSFRREVGETQYF. DNA for the CDR3: TGTGCCAGCAGTTTTCGCAGGGAGGTGGGGGAGACCCAGTACTTC.

Concerning this clone: The sample has other DNA sequences that encode this CDR3 too. The V and J genes are TRBV28 and TRBJ1-2; 7 bases align to TRBD1. V shed 6 bases, J shed 2 bases, and the junction held 6 bases outside the gene matches. CDR1 and CDR2 from the germline V gene are MDHEN and SYDVKM. The CDR3 extends over 14 amino acids. The chain's CDR3 is CASRRTGANYGYTF. The CDR3 region has the DNA TGTGCCAGCAGGCGGACAGGCGCCAACTATGGCTACACCTTC.